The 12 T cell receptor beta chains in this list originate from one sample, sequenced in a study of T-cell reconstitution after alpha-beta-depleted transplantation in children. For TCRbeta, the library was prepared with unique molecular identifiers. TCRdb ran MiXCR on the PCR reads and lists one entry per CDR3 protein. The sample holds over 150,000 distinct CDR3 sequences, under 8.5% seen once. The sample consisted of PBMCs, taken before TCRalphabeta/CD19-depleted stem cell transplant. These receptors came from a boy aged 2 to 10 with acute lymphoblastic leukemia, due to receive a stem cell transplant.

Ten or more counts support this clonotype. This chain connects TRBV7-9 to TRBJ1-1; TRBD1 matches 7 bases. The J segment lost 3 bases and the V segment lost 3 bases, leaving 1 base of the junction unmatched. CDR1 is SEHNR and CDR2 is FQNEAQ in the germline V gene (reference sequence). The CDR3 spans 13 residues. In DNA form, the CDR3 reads TGTGCCAGCAGCTTTGACAGGGACACTGAAGCTTTCTTT. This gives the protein CASSFDRDTEAFF.

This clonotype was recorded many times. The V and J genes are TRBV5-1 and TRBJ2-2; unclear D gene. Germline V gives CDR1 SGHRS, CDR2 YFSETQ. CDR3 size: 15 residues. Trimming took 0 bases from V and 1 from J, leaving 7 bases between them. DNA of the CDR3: TGCGCCAGCAGCTTGGGGACCTTGAACACCGGGGAGCTGTTTTTT. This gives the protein CASSLGTLNTGELFF.

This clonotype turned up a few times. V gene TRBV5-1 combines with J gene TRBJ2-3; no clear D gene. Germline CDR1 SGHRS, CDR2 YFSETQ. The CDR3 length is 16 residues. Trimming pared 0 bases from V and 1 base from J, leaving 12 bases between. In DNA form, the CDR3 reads TGCGCCAGCAGCTTGGGTGGCGGAGTTCGCACAGATACGCAGTATTTT. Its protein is CASSLGGGVRTDTQYF.

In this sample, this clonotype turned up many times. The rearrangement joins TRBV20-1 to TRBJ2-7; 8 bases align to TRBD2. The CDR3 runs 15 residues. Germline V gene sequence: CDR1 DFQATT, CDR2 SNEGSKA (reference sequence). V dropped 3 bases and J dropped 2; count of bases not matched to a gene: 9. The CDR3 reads CSARGLAGPPYEQYF. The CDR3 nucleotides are TGCAGTGCTAGGGGTCTAGCGGGTCCCCCCTACGAGCAGTACTTC.

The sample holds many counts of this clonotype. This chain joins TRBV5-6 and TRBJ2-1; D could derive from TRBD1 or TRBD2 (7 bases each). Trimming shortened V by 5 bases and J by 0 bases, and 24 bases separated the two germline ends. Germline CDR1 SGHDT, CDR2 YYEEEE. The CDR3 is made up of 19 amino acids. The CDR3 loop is CASRVRYRGGRSSYNEQFF. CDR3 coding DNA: TGTGCCAGCAGGGTGAGGTACAGGGGAGGGAGAAGCTCCTACAATGAGCAGTTCTTC.

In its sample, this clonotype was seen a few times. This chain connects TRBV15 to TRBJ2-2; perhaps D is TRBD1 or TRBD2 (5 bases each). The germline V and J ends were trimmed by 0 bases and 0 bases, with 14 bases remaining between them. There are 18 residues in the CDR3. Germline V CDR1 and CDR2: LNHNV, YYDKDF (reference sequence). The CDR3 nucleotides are TGTGCCACCAGCAGAGACTCTCCGGGACGGCCGAACACCGGGGAGCTGTTTTTT. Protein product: CATSRDSPGRPNTGELFF.

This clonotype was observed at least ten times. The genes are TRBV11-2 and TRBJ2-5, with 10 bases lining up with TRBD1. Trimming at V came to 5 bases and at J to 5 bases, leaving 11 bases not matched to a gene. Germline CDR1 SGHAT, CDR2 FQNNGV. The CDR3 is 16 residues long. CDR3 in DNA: TGTGCCAGCAGCCTTTGGGACAGGGGCTCTGCGGAGACCCAGTACTTC. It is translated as CASSLWDRGSAETQYF.

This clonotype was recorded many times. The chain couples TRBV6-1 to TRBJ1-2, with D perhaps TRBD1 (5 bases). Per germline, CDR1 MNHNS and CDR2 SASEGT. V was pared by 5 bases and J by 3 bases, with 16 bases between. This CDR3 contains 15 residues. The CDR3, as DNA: TGTGCCAGCAGTCCACGAGGGGCCAAGGACTATGGCTACACCTTC. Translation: CASSPRGAKDYGYTF.

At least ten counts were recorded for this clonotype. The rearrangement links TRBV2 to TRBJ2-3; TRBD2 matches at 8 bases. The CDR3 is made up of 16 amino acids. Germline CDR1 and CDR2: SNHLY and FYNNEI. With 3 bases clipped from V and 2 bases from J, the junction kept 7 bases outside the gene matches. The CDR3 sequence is CASSEGTRGATDTQYF. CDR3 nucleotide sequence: TGTGCCAGCAGTGAGGGGACGCGGGGGGCCACAGATACGCAGTATTTT.

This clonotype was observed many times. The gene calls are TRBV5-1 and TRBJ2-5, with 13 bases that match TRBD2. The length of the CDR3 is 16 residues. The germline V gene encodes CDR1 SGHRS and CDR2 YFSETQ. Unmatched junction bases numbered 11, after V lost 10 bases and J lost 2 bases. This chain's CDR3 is CACGLAGEMRQETQYF. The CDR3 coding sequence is TGCGCCTGCGGACTAGCGGGAGAAATGAGGCAAGAGACCCAGTACTTC.

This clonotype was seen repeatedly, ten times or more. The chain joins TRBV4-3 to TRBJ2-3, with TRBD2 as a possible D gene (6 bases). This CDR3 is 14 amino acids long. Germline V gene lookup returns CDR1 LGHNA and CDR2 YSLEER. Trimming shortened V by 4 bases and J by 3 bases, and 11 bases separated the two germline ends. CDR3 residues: CASSPEGGTDTQYF. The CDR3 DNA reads TGCGCCAGCAGCCCTGAAGGAGGGACAGATACGCAGTATTTT.

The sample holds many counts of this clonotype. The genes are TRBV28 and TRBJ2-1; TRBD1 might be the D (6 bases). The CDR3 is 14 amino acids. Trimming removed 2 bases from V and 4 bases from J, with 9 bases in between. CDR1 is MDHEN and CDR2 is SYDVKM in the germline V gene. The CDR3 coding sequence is TGTGCCAGCAGTTTAACAGGGATATACAATGAGCAGTTCTTC. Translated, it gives CASSLTGIYNEQFF.